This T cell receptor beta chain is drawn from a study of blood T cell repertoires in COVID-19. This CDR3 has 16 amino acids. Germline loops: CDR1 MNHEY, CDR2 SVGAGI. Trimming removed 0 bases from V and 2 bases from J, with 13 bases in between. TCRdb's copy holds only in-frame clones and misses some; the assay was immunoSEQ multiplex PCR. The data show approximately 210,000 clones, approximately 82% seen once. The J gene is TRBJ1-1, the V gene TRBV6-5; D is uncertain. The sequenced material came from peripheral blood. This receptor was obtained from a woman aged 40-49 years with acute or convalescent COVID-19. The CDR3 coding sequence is TGTGCCAGCAGTTACTCGAGAGGAGGACCAAACACTGAAGCTTTCTTT. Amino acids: CASSYSRGGPNTEAFF.